This T cell receptor (beta chain) emerged from a study of T cell clones after liver transplantation. TCRdb's copy holds only in-frame clones and misses some; the assay was immunoSEQ multiplex PCR. The sample gives tens of thousands of clones, nearly 85% of which show up once; more than 0.45% is in the top ten. The CDR3 sequence is 17 residues long. Germline V lookup: CDR1 ENHRY, CDR2 SYGVKD. V dropped 4 bases and J dropped 0; count of bases not matched to a gene: 8. This chain joins TRBV10-3 and TRBJ2-2, with 7 bases fitting TRBD2. This TCR was recovered from a human patient who received a liver transplant. The T cells may partly be graft donor cells. The sample was CD4+ T cells from blood, taken 45 to 47 months after liver transplant. The CDR3: CAISATAGTTNTGELFF. The CDR3 DNA sequence: TGTGCCATCAGTGCGACCGCCGGGACTACGAACACCGGGGAGCTGTTTTTT.